This is a list of T cell receptor beta chains from one sample in a study of cytomegalovirus exposure and HLA in healthy donors. Clones were sequenced by immunoSEQ multiplex PCR, and TCRdb holds only the in-frame ones, with some missing. This sample has roughly 110,000 clones, with just over 70% found just once. The sequencing sample was made of PBMCs. All receptors derive from a boy aged 5-17 years in good health and CMV-seronegative. The CDR3 runs from the conserved cysteine through the conserved F or W. A D gene is named only where the DNA matches it firmly. The size field is filled for only some rows; it gives once, few, many or a size class.

TGCGCCAGCAGCCAAGATGGGCTTTATAATTCACCCCTCCACTTT CASSQDGLYNSPLHF 15 TRBJ1-6 . . TRBV4-1
TGTGCCAGCAATCAGGGGGTACATCGCAATCAGCCCCAGCATTTT CASNQGVHRNQPQHF 15 TRBJ1-5 . TRBD1 TRBV6-6
TGTGCCAGCAACCTAAGCGGGGGGGCCGGAGATACGCAGTATTTT CASNLSGGAGDTQYF 15 TRBJ2-3 . TRBD2 TRBV7-2
TGTGCCAGCAGACAAAGCGGACTAGCGGCCTACAATGAGCAGTTCTTC CASRQSGLAAYNEQFF 16 TRBJ2-1 . TRBD2 TRBV5-6
TGTGCCAGCAACCCGACAGGGGCTGGAAACACCATATATTTT CASNPTGAGNTIYF 14 TRBJ1-3 . TRBD1 TRBV7-2
TGTGCCAGCAGTGAGGGGCAGGGGCACACCGGGGAGCTGTTTTTT CASSEGQGHTGELFF 15 TRBJ2-2 . . TRBV2
TGTGCCAGCCAAGGCAGCGAGGGGGTTAACACCGGGGAGCTGTTTTTT CASQGSEGVNTGELFF 16 TRBJ2-2 once . TRBV30
TGTGCCAGCAGTTTGTTGGGCAGTGAAGCTTTCTTT CASSLLGSEAFF 12 TRBJ1-1 few . TRBV28
TGCGCCAGCAGCCAGGGGTCTGTAAGGACTAGCCGGGCTGAGCAGTTCTTC CASSQGSVRTSRAEQFF 17 TRBJ2-1 once TRBD2 TRBV4-1
TGCGCCAGCAGCTTGGGGCTTAACAATCAGCCCCAGCATTTT CASSLGLNNQPQHF 14 TRBJ1-5 . . TRBV5-1
TGCGCCAGCAGCCAAGATACTAGCGGGAACCAAGAGACCCAGTACTTC CASSQDTSGNQETQYF 16 TRBJ2-5 once TRBD2 TRBV4-1